What follows is one T cell receptor (beta chain) and its context. Antigen unknown. A second roughly 6 to 12 cycle PCR used barcoded and J-beta primers. TCRdb passed the 5' RACE reads through MiXCR, listing each CDR3 protein once. The top ten clones hold around a fifth of a sample with 700,000 or so distinct CDR3 sequences, about 24% of them seen once. The V gene end was trimmed by 4 bases and the J gene end by 0 bases; junction bases not matched to a gene: 8. The CDR3 extends over 15 amino acids. In germline, CDR1 is DFQATT, CDR2 SNEGSKA (reference sequence). Per-sample PBMC isolation yielded at least 6.5 million cells. The data derive from a study of blood T cells in healthy people across ages. Study conclusions and caveats: Comparison with aged donors showed that long-lived donors had more naive CD4+ cells and higher diversity.

This clonotype originated in an older man in good health. This chain links TRBV20-1 with TRBJ1-1, with 7 bases lining up with TRBD1. Input material: blood. CDR3 residues: CSATGQIIMNTEAFF. DNA for the CDR3: TGCAGTGCTACGGGACAGATAATAATGAACACTGAAGCTTTCTTT.